This entry concerns a single T cell receptor (beta chain). Its target is unknown. Blood collection times were about day -28 and days 30, 100, 180 posttransplant. Repertoires were generated with immunoSEQ multiplex PCR, while TCRdb's copy carries only in-frame clones and drops some. This sample has around 12,000 clones, with approximately 65% found just once. These data belong to a study of T cell clonotyping in hematopoietic cell transplantation. This CDR3 comprises 15 residues. J gave up 9 bases and V 6 bases, and 11 bases lay outside the gene matches. Germline CDR1 is MNHEY and CDR2 is SVGAGI. Study-level points and caveats: After transplant, recipient diversity fell while pathologically expanded clonotypes grew through day 180. At the given depth, recipient repertoires were over 97% de novo clonotypes. Graft donor and pretransplant recipient Inverse Simpson Index values predicted broader posttransplant TCR diversity.

The origin of this receptor is a male patient aged 60-70 years who had an allogeneic stem cell transplant from an unrelated donor, so the T cells may come from the graft donor. Some clones in this sample may be carry-over from other donors' samples. This chain links TRBV6-5 with TRBJ1-6, with 7 bases fitting TRBD1. The input for sequencing was peripheral blood mononuclear cells, taken 180 days after allogeneic stem cell transplant. The CDR3 spells CASSPIKGAGSPLHF. The CDR3 DNA sequence: TGTGCCAGCAGCCCTATCAAGGGGGCAGGTTCACCCCTCCACTTT.